This T cell receptor (beta chain) was profiled in a study of CD8 T cells in ankylosing spondylitis. Trimming shortened V by 2 bases and J by 7 bases, and 6 bases separated the two germline ends. This CDR3 comprises 13 residues. Germline values: CDR1 MDHEN, CDR2 SYDVKM. This clonotype has a count of ten or more. Its antigen is as yet unknown. MiXCR, run by TCRdb on the 5' RACE reads, gives a single entry per CDR3 protein. Among 250,000 to 350,000 distinct CDR3 sequences listed, 20% were seen once. Findings and limits, study-wide: Clones linked to disease were reported to show significant enrichment in matched ankylosing spondylitis synovial fluid.

The J gene is TRBJ1-6, the V gene TRBV28; no firm D call. The receptor comes from a male donor with ankylosing spondylitis or in good health (not recorded which). The sequencing sample was made of blood, either unsorted or a sorted T cell fraction (not recorded which). The CDR3 DNA reads as TGTGCCAGCAGTTTAGTCGGGAATTCACCCCTCCACTTT. It is translated as CASSLVGNSPLHF.